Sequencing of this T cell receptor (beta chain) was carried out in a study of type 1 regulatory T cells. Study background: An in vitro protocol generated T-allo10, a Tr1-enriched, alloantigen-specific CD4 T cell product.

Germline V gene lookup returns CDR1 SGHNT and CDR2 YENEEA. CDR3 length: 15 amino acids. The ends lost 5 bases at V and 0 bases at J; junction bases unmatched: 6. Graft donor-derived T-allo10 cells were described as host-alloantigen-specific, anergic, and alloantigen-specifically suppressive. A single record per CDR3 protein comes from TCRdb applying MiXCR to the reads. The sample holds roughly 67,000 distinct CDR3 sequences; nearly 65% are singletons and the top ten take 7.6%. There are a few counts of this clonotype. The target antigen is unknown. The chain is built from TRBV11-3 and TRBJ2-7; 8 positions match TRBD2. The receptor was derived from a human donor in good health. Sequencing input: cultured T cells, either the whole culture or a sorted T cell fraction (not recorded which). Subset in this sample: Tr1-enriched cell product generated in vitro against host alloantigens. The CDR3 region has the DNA TGTGCCAGCAGCCAAACTAGCGGCGGCTCCTACGAGCAGTACTTC. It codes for CASSQTSGGSYEQYF.